The T cell receptor beta chain under discussion was sequenced for a study of spatial heterogeneity in lung cancer. The time point here: sample taken at primary tumor resection. TCRs were sequenced from unsorted whole RNA of tumor, nontumor lung or PBMC. A unique molecular identifier was carried by every single TCR cDNA molecule. TCRdb re-analysed the 5' RACE reads in MiXCR, keeping a single row per CDR3 protein. The table lists about 36,000 distinct CDR3 sequences, roughly 5.6% of them singletons. This clonotype was seen ten or more times. Its antigen is not known. The study, taken as a whole, reports: Relative to follow-up, resection was when ubiquitous expanded tumor TCRs appeared more in blood.

The CDR3 is made up of 15 amino acids. V usage is TRBV21-1 and J usage is TRBJ1-1. TRBV21-1 is assigned pseudogene status. The TCR comes from a female donor with early-stage non-small cell lung cancer. Here the sequenced sample was PBMCs, taken at surgery. CDR3 loop: CASSKKEGGGTEAFF. For the CDR3, the DNA is TGTGCCAGCAGCAAGAAGGAGGGAGGAGGCACTGAAGCTTTCTTT.